The present T cell receptor beta chain was sequenced within a study of OX40 agonist ivuxolimab in advanced cancers. About the study: Averaging about 60 years in age, with a range of 23 to 79, the cohort was approximately 84% male.

This table comes from immunoSEQ multiplex PCR, and its TCRdb copy is limited to in-frame clones, with some not included. The sample includes some 66,000 clones, roughly four fifths of them seen just once. Comment on this clone: What it recognizes is unknown.

Study conclusions and caveats: Clonal expansion was seen in CD4+ and CD8+ blood T cells by week 6 at 0.1 to 3.0 mg/kg.

The CDR3 totals 16 residues. V shed 4 bases and J 5 bases; nucleotides not matched to a gene: 11. This chain links TRBV23-1 with TRBJ2-1, with 7 bases fitting TRBD2. TRBV23-1 is recorded as an ORF, its role being uncertain. This receptor was identified in an adult with an advanced solid tumor such as melanoma, head and neck, liver or kidney cancer. The material was CD4+ or CD8+ T cells sorted from blood, obtained in a trial of the OX40 agonist ivuxolimab. The CDR3 sequence is CASSLPFGAGDNEQFF. In DNA form, the CDR3 reads TGCGCCAGCAGTCTTCCCTTCGGGGCGGGGGACAATGAGCAGTTCTTC.